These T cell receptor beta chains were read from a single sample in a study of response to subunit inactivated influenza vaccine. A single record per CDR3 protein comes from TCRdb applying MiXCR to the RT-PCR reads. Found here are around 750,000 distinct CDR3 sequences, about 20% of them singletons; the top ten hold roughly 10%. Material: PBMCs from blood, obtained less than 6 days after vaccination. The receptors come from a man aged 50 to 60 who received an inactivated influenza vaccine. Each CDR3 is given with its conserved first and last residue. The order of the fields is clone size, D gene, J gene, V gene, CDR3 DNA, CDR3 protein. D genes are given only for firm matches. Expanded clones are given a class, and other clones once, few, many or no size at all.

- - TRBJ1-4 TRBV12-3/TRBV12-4 TGTGCCAGCAGTTTAAGTGAAAAACTGTTTTTT CASSLSEKLFF
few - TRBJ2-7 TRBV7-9 TGTGCCAGCAGCTTAGCGGGTCAGCTATTCTACGAGCAGTACTTC CASSLAGQLFYEQYF
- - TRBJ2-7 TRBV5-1 TGCGCCAGCAGCTTGTTCGCAGGGGCTTACTACGAGCAGTACTTC CASSLFAGAYYEQYF
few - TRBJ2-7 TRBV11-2 TGTGCCAGCAGCTTAGATCGGGCAGCCGAGCAGTACTTC CASSLDRAAEQYF
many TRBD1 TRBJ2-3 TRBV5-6 TGTGCCAGCAGCCTACGACAGGGTTCGCGGCATACGCAGTATTTT CASSLRQGSRHTQYF
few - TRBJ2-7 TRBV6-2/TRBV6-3 TGTGCCAGCAGCTCGCCACGGTCGGGGACACACTCCTACGAGCAGTACTTC CASSSPRSGTHSYEQYF
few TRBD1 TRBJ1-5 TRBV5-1 TGCGCCAGCAGCCCTGGACCCCAGACAGGGGATGTTCAGCCCCAGCATTTT CASSPGPQTGDVQPQHF
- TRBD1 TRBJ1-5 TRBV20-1 TGCAGTGCTAGGGGGACAGGGGAGAATCAGCCCCAGCATTTT CSARGTGENQPQHF
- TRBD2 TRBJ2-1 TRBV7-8 TGTGCCAGCAGTAAAGCCGGGACTAGCGGGAGAGGGTTCTACAATGAGCAGTTCTTC CASSKAGTSGRGFYNEQFF
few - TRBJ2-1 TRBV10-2 TGCGCCAGCAGTGAGAAGAGGGGTCGGGCGGATGAGCAGTTCTTC CASSEKRGRADEQFF
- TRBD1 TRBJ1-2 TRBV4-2 TGTGCCAGCAGCCAGACGGGAACAGGGGGCTTGGATGGCTACACCTTC CASSQTGTGGLDGYTF